Sequencing of this TCR beta chain was carried out in a study of blood T cell repertoires in COVID-19. There are 12 residues in the CDR3. Trimming shortened V by 6 bases and J by 1 base, and 6 bases separated the two germline ends. Participants were placed into cohorts based on the clinical history they reported. Two negative PCRs, clearance, or symptom resolution were required of recovered Cohort 3 donors. Profiled with immunoSEQ multiplex PCR; TCRdb holds only in-frame clones, not every one. The table has under 200,000 clones, around 87% seen once. The chain couples TRBV12-3 or TRBV12-4 to TRBJ1-1, with unresolved D. The sample was PBMCs or T cells enriched from blood (not recorded which). This sequence originates from a woman in her 50s who had recovered from COVID-19. The CDR3, as DNA: TGTGCCAGCAGACCAGGGAACACTGAAGCTTTCTTT. As protein: CASRPGNTEAFF.